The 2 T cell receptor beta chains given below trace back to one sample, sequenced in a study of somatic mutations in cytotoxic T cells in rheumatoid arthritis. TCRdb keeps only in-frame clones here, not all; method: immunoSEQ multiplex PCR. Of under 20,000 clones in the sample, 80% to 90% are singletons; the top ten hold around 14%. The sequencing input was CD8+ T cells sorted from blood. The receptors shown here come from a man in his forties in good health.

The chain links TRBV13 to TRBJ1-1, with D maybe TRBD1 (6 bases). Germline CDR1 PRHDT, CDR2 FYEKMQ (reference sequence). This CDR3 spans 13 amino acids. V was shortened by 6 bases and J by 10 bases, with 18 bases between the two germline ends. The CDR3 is CASRSQGNLSAFF. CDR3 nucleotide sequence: TGTGCCAGCAGGTCACAGGGCAACCTGTCAGCTTTCTTT.

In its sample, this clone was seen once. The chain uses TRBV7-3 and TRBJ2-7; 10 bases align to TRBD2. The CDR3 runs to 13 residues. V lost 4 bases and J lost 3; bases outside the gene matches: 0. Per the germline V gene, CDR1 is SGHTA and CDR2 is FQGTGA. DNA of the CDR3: TGTGCCAGCAGCTCTAGCGGGAGCTACGAGCAGTACTTC. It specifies CASSSSGSYEQYF.